Below, 4 T cell receptor beta chains from the same sample are listed, as sequenced in a study of read filtering for tumor transcriptome and immune sequencing. From 300 to 400 ng of RNA, a library with molecular barcoded alpha/delta and beta/gamma adaptors was made. TCRdb redid the calling of the reads with MiXCR, one entry per CDR3 protein. The table shows 75,000 to 90,000 distinct CDR3 sequences, with 9% to 15% occurring only once. What was sequenced was a population of CD138-negative cells sorted from bone marrow. These receptors originate from a donor over 35 with multiple myeloma.

This clonotype was recorded at least ten times. V usage is TRBV2 and J usage is TRBJ1-2; tentative D call: TRBD1 (5 bases). Germline-derived CDR1 and CDR2 are SNHLY and FYNNEI. CDR3 length equals 13 residues. V lost 1 base, J lost 4 bases, and 7 bases lay in between. The CDR3 loop reads CASSEDGGYGYTF. CDR3 coding DNA: TGTGCCAGCAGTGAAGACGGGGGCTATGGCTACACCTTC.

This clonotype was observed a few times. In DNA, the CDR3 is TGTGCCAGCAGCGGGGACCCTCAGCCCCAGCATTTT. This gives the protein CASSGDPQPQHF. J is TRBJ1-5 and V is TRBV7-9; TRBD1 is a possible D gene (5 bases). CDR3 length: 12 amino acids. The V gene lost 5 bases and the J gene lost 6 bases, with 8 bases spanning the gap. Per the germline V gene, CDR1 is SEHNR and CDR2 is FQNEAQ (reference sequence).

Of note for this clonotype: This may stem from a read error, because a much larger clone lies one nucleotide away. The chain joins TRBV19 to TRBJ1-5; no clear D. Germline-derived CDR1 and CDR2 are LNHDA and SQIVND (reference sequence). There are 13 residues in the CDR3. CDR3 sequence reads: CASSIDGIRPRHF. The CDR3 DNA follows: TGTGCCAGTAGTATTGACGGGATACGGCCCCGGCATTTT.

This clonotype has at least ten counts. The V gene is TRBV7-9, the J gene TRBJ1-4; 9 bases are a match to TRBD1. The CDR3 extends over 15 amino acids. CDR1 and CDR2 from the germline V gene are SEHNR and FQNEAQ (reference sequence). Trimming at V came to 6 bases and at J to 8 bases, leaving 10 bases not matched to a gene. CDR3 sequence (DNA): TGTGCCAGCAGTCCAGGACAGGGGTGGGACGAAAAACTGTTTTTT. This translates into CASSPGQGWDEKLFF.